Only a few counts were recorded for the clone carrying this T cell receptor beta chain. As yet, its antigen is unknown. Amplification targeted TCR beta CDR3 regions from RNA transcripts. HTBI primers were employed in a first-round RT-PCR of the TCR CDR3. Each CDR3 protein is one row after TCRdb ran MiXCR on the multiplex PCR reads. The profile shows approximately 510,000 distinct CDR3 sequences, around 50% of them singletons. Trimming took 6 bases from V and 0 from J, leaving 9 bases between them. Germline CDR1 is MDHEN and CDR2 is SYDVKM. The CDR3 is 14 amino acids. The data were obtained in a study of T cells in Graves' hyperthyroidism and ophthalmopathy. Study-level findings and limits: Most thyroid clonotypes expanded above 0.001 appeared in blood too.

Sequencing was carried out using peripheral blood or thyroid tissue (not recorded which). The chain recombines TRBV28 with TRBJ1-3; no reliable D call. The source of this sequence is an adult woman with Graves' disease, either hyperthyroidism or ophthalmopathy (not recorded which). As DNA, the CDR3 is TGTGCCAGCAGCCTGCATATCTCTGGAAACACCATATATTTT. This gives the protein CASSLHISGNTIYF.